The entry below describes one T cell receptor beta chain. The antigen is undetermined. The authors distributed each subset's genomic DNA evenly over several immunoSEQ plates. Assay: immunoSEQ multiplex PCR; the TCRdb copy retains only in-frame clones and omits some. The sample holds approximately 2,200,000 clones, about 93% seen once. CD8 cells classed as naive were CD45RO-negative and positively selected for CCR7, excluding terminally differentiated effector memory CD45RA+ cells. This record belongs to a study of shared clonotypes between healthy human individuals. Study-wide context: CD4 naive and memory got three plates each, CD8 naive two, CD8 memory one.

CDR1 SQVTM and CDR2 ANQGSEA come from the germline V gene. With 5 bases clipped from V and 0 bases from J, the junction kept 10 bases outside the gene matches. This CDR3 contains 16 residues. Broader study findings: About 5% of naive CD4 clonotypes were shared across a handful of donors. Generally, naive subsets came out with larger estimated richness than memory subsets.

The sequencing input was naive CD8+ T cells from PBMCs. This receptor was identified in a young man in good health. Some clones in this sample may be carry-over from other donors' samples. V gene TRBV29-1 combines with J gene TRBJ2-1, with 7 positions matching TRBD2. CDR3 nucleotide sequence: TGCAGCGTTTCCGCCTTAGCGGGCCTCTCCTACAATGAGCAGTTCTTC. This gives the protein CSVSALAGLSYNEQFF.